This TCR beta chain was documented in a study of cytomegalovirus exposure and HLA in healthy donors. Study-level background: Early released data had tens of millions of unique TCRs, all coming from HLA-typed donors.

Only one count was recorded for this clone. Its target is not known. With 60 Vbeta and 13 Jbeta primers, the PCR was carried out. TCRdb's table, derived via immunoSEQ multiplex PCR, lists solely in-frame clones and lacks some. The data show tens of thousands of clones, just under 85% seen once. Whole-study results and caveats: CMV serostatus was the only recorded immune exposure for donors.

Sequenced sample: PBMCs. The clonotype was recovered from a young woman in good health and CMV-seropositive.

CDR3 in amino acids: CASSGGEAFF. CDR3 bases: TGTGCCAGCTCGGGGGGTGAAGCTTTCTTT. The chain recombines TRBV6-6 with TRBJ1-1, with D possibly being TRBD1 (5 bases). V was clipped by 8 bases and J by 7 bases, with 8 bases between them. This CDR3 comprises 10 residues. Germline V gene lookup returns CDR1 MNHNY and CDR2 SVGAGI (reference sequence).